The rows below give T cell receptor beta chains drawn from one sample of a study of blood T cell repertoires in COVID-19. Method: immunoSEQ multiplex PCR; TCRdb's copy keeps in-frame clones and lacks some. This sample has under 150,000 clones, with just over 90% found just once. The specimen was peripheral blood. Receptor source: a human donor with active COVID-19. The donor label of this sample is uncertain. Each CDR3 is given with its conserved first and last residue. A D gene is named only where the DNA matches it firmly. Rows may omit the clone size; those that give it use once, few, many or a size class.

CDR3 protein | CDR3 DNA | V gene | clone size | J gene | D gene
CASSPPAFAGGRDTQYF | TGTGCCAGCTCACCACCCGCGTTCGCGGGGGGGAGAGATACGCAGTATTTT | TRBV18 | - | TRBJ2-3 | TRBD2
CASSLGSDASGAQYF | TGCGCCAGCAGCTTGGGCAGCGATGCTAGCGGGGCGCAGTATTTT | TRBV5-1 | - | TRBJ2-3 | TRBD2
CASSPWTGGIGELFF | TGTGCCAGCAGCCCCTGGACAGGGGGCATCGGGGAGCTGTTTTTT | TRBV28 | - | TRBJ2-2 | TRBD1
CATSDSGQDEQYF | TGTGCCACCAGTGATTCTGGACAGGACGAGCAGTACTTC | TRBV24-1 | - | TRBJ2-7 | TRBD1
CASSTTQTGSYGYTF | TGTGCCAGCAGCACGACGCAAACAGGTTCATATGGCTACACCTTC | TRBV9 | - | TRBJ1-2 | -
CASGLFGHNEQFF | TGTGCTAGTGGTTTGTTTGGCCACAATGAGCAGTTCTTC | TRBV12-5 | - | TRBJ2-1 | -
CASSTVLAKNIQYF | TGTGCCAGCAGCACTGTACTAGCCAAAAACATTCAGTACTTC | TRBV2 | - | TRBJ2-4 | -
CASSRGQANSPLHF | TGTGCCAGCAGCCGGGGACAGGCAAATTCACCCCTCCACTTT | TRBV3-1/TRBV3-2 | - | TRBJ1-6 | TRBD1
CASSLDRAGTDTQYF | TGTGCCAGCAGCCTGGACAGGGCAGGCACAGATACGCAGTATTTT | TRBV28 | - | TRBJ2-3 | TRBD1
CASSYGTSGGASLYEQYF | TGTGCCAGCAGCTACGGGACTAGCGGGGGGGCCTCCCTTTACGAGCAGTACTTC | TRBV5-5 | - | TRBJ2-7 | TRBD2
CASSWTGGYGYTF | TGTGCCAGCAGTTGGACAGGGGGCTATGGCTACACCTTC | TRBV27 | - | TRBJ1-2 | TRBD1
CASSTGQGQGTEAFF | TGTGCCAGCTCAACGGGACAGGGGCAGGGCACTGAAGCTTTCTTT | TRBV18 | once | TRBJ1-1 | TRBD1
CASRRTGTDTQYF | TGTGCCAGCAGACGGACAGGCACAGATACGCAGTATTTT | TRBV12-3/TRBV12-4 | - | TRBJ2-3 | -
CASSGTGTYNSPLHF | TGTGCCAGCAGCGGTACAGGGACCTATAATTCACCCCTCCACTTT | TRBV5-4 | few | TRBJ1-6 | -
CASSAVARSTDTQYF | TGTGCCAGCAGTGCTGTGGCACGAAGCACAGATACGCAGTATTTT | TRBV2 | - | TRBJ2-3 | -